The 32 T cell receptor beta chains in this list originate from one sample, sequenced in a study of blood T cell repertoires in COVID-19. Only in-frame clones appear in the TCRdb table, and some are missing; sequencing was by immunoSEQ multiplex PCR. The sample contains about 380,000 clones, more than 65% of which appear only once. Material for sequencing was peripheral blood. The receptor set was obtained from a human donor with acute or convalescent COVID-19. The donor label of this sample is uncertain.

V gene TRBV2 combines with J gene TRBJ2-5; TRBD1 might be the D (6 bases). Trimming shortened V by 4 bases and J by 3 bases, and 9 bases separated the two germline ends. The CDR3 runs 13 residues. Germline CDR1 is SNHLY and CDR2 is FYNNEI. The CDR3 nucleotides are TGTGCCAGCAGTGTGCAGGGGAAAGAGACCCAGTACTTC. Residues: CASSVQGKETQYF.

The gene calls are TRBV5-1 and TRBJ1-4, with 10 bases that match TRBD1. Germline values: CDR1 SGHRS, CDR2 YFSETQ. V dropped 2 bases and J dropped 0; count of bases not matched to a gene: 7. The CDR3 has 18 amino acids. The CDR3 DNA sequence: TGCGCCAGCAGCTTTACTGGACAGGGGGGGACAACTAATGAAAAACTGTTTTTT. This sequence encodes CASSFTGQGGTTNEKLFF.

CDR3 sequence (DNA): TGCAGTGCTAGTGGATGGTTTAGCGGGGGCACAGATACGCAGTATTTT. The encoded protein is CSASGWFSGGTDTQYF. The chain recombines TRBV20-1 with TRBJ2-3, with TRBD2 identical over 8 bases. Trimming took 3 bases from V and 1 from J; bases not matched to a gene: 9. CDR3 length equals 16 residues. Germline CDR1 and CDR2: DFQATT and SNEGSKA (reference sequence).

Remarks on this clone: This sample includes further DNA sequences coding for the same CDR3. The chain is built from TRBV5-4 and TRBJ2-7; 7 bases agree with TRBD1. The V gene end was trimmed by 4 bases and the J gene end by 0 bases; junction bases not matched to a gene: 7. The CDR3 is made up of 15 amino acids. Germline V CDR1 and CDR2: SGHNT, YYREEE (reference sequence). CDR3 bases: TGTGCCAGCAGCGGGGGACAGAGGAGCTCCTACGAGCAGTACTTC. This sequence encodes CASSGGQRSSYEQYF. Looking up the rest from reference TRBV5-4 and TRBJ2-7 gives the full variable domain: ETGVTQSPTHLIKTRGQQVTLRCSSQSGHNTVSWYQQALGQGPQFIFQYYREEENGRGNFPPRFSGLQFPNYSSELNVNALELDDSALYLCASSGGQRSSYEQYFGPGTRLTVT.

The chain links TRBV27 to TRBJ1-5; D is uncertain. The CDR3 is made up of 16 amino acids. The germline V and J ends were trimmed by 2 bases and 6 bases, with 17 bases remaining between them. Per the germline V gene, CDR1 is MNHEY and CDR2 is SMNVEV (reference sequence). The CDR3 loop is CASSLEEVCSCQPQHF. CDR3 nucleotides: TGTGCCAGCAGTTTAGAAGAGGTCTGTTCCTGTCAGCCCCAGCATTTT.

This clone was counted only a few times. This sequence joins TRBV11-2 and TRBJ2-3; a possible D gene is TRBD1 (7 bases). Germline V CDR1 and CDR2: SGHAT, FQNNGV. Trimming removed 3 bases at V and 1 base at J, with 11 bases between. The CDR3 sequence is 15 residues long. CDR3 sequence reads: CASSFGGGGTDTQYF. The CDR3 DNA reads as TGTGCCAGCAGCTTTGGAGGGGGCGGCACAGATACGCAGTATTTT.

The rearrangement links TRBV19 to TRBJ1-1; a possible D gene is TRBD1 (5 bases). The germline V gene has CDR1 LNHDA and CDR2 SQIVND (reference sequence). V was cut by 4 bases and J by 1 base, with 10 bases left in between. This CDR3 is 14 amino acids long. Here the CDR3 reads CASSTTRGNTEAFF. CDR3 in DNA: TGTGCCAGTAGTACGACAAGGGGGAACACTGAAGCTTTCTTT.

The genes are TRBV18 and TRBJ2-6, with 7 bases lining up with TRBD1. The trim removed 3 bases at V and 2 bases at J, leaving 7 bases unmatched. Germline V gene lookup returns CDR1 KGHSH and CDR2 LQKENI. CDR3 length equals 17 residues. This chain's CDR3 is CASSPSTGIPGANVLTF. The CDR3 nucleotides read TGTGCCAGCTCACCTTCGACAGGGATACCTGGGGCCAACGTCCTGACTTTC.

The gene calls are TRBV18 and TRBJ1-1; D is possibly TRBD1 (5 bases). V was pared by 1 base and J by 3 bases, with 15 bases between. CDR1 is KGHSH, CDR2 LQKENI, per germline. CDR3 size: 16 residues. CDR3 bases: TGTGCCAGCTCACCACGAGCGGTGGGGGGTGACACTGAAGCTTTCTTT. The encoded protein is CASSPRAVGGDTEAFF.

This rearrangement joins TRBV6-5 to TRBJ2-1; perhaps TRBD2 as D (6 bases). V lost 6 bases and J 7 bases, leaving 16 bases between the germline ends. This CDR3 is 14 amino acids long. In germline, CDR1 is MNHEY, CDR2 SVGAGI. CDR3 coding DNA: TGTGCCAGCAGGCCGGGACTGCCGGAGAATGAGCAGTTCTTC. This codes for CASRPGLPENEQFF.

The chain couples TRBV7-8 to TRBJ2-7; 7 nucleotides align to TRBD1. The CDR3 sequence is 15 residues long. V dropped 3 bases and J dropped 4; count of bases not matched to a gene: 9. Looked up from germline, CDR1 is SGHVS and CDR2 is FQNEAQ. CDR3 nucleotides: TGTGCCAGCAGCTTGGGACAGTTCGTAATATACGAGCAGTACTTC. Translation gives CASSLGQFVIYEQYF.

The gene calls are TRBV30 and TRBJ2-5; D is possibly TRBD1 (5 bases). In germline, CDR1 is GTSNPN, CDR2 SVGIG (reference sequence). Trimming cost V 7 bases and J 2 bases, with 11 bases left between them. This CDR3 is 12 amino acids long. This chain's CDR3 is CAYRTHQETQYF. Written as DNA, the CDR3 is TGTGCCTACCGGACACATCAAGAGACCCAGTACTTC.

This chain joins TRBV29-1 and TRBJ2-4; TRBD2 agrees at 8 bases. V lost 8 bases to trimming and J lost 1 base; unmatched junction nucleotides: 4. The germline V gene encodes CDR1 SQVTM and CDR2 ANQGSEA. The CDR3 covers 13 residues. The CDR3 bases are TGCAGCTCCCGGGAGGGGGCCAAAAACATTCAGTACTTC. Protein: CSSREGAKNIQYF.

The chain joins TRBV3-1 (or the pseudogene TRBV3-2) to TRBJ2-1; 7 nucleotides align to TRBD2. There are 15 residues in the CDR3. With 0 bases clipped from V and 3 bases from J, the junction kept 2 bases outside the gene matches. CDR1 is LGHDT, CDR2 YNNKEL, per germline (reference sequence). This chain's CDR3 is CASSQDPSGYNEQFF. The CDR3 DNA follows: TGTGCCAGCAGCCAAGACCCTAGCGGCTACAATGAGCAGTTCTTC.

The chain has TRBV6-4 and TRBJ1-2; D not certain. Trimming took off 2 bases at V and 3 bases at J, with 7 bases between the two ends. The length of the CDR3 is 13 residues. Germline CDR1 and CDR2: MRHNA and SNTAGT. The CDR3 loop is CASSDPADYGYTF. The CDR3 nucleotides are TGTGCCAGCAGTGACCCCGCGGACTATGGCTACACCTTC.

CDR3 protein: CASNPRGDTYNEQFF. CDR3 sequence (DNA): TGTGCCAGCAACCCCCGGGGGGACACCTACAATGAGCAGTTCTTC. The V and J genes are TRBV5-4 and TRBJ2-1; tentatively, D is TRBD2 (7 bases). CDR1 SGHNT and CDR2 YYREEE come from the germline V gene (reference sequence). V lost 6 bases to trimming and J lost 2 bases, with 15 bases between them. This CDR3 is 15 amino acids long.

The V gene is TRBV11-3, the J gene TRBJ2-1; TRBD2 matches 13 bases. Trimming cost V 0 bases and J 7 bases; bases outside gene matches: 15. This CDR3 spans 20 amino acids. In germline, CDR1 is SGHNT, CDR2 YENEEA. The CDR3: CASSLDRTSGGIRGRNEQFF. For the CDR3, the DNA is TGTGCCAGCAGCTTAGATAGGACTAGCGGGGGCATAAGGGGGAGAAATGAGCAGTTCTTC.

This clone was picked up one time. The rearrangement joins TRBV3-1 (or the pseudogene TRBV3-2) to TRBJ2-1; 9 bases are a match to TRBD1. From germline, CDR1 is LGHDT and CDR2 YNNKEL (reference sequence). V dropped 3 bases and J dropped 10; count of bases not matched to a gene: 7. The CDR3 totals 14 residues. In nucleotides, the CDR3 is TGTGCCAGCAGCCAGGGGACAGGGCTTCGGGAGCAGTTCTTC. Amino acids: CASSQGTGLREQFF.

This clone appeared a single time. The chain has TRBV5-8 and TRBJ2-1; 9 nucleotides align to TRBD2. Looked up from germline, CDR1 is SGHTS and CDR2 is YDEGEE. The CDR3 consists of 19 residues. Unmatched junction bases numbered 14, after V lost 4 bases and J lost 0 bases. The DNA for the CDR3 is TGTGCCAGCAGCGACCCGACTAGCGGAATACTAAGCTCCTACAATGAGCAGTTCTTC. Amino acid sequence: CASSDPTSGILSSYNEQFF.

This chain joins TRBV9 and TRBJ1-2; 7 positions match TRBD1. The V segment lost 0 bases and the J segment 4 bases; nucleotides outside the gene matches: 15. Per germline, CDR1 SGDLS and CDR2 YYNGEE. The CDR3 extends over 18 amino acids. DNA for the CDR3: TGTGCCAGCAGCGTAGCCGACAGGGTCCCCCCGAGGAGCTATGGCTACACCTTC. This gives the protein CASSVADRVPPRSYGYTF.

The chain couples TRBV2 to TRBJ2-7; D remains ambiguous. CDR1 and CDR2 (germline): SNHLY, FYNNEI. Deletions cut 7 bases from V and 3 bases from J, with 13 bases between. The CDR3 extends over 13 amino acids. This chain's CDR3 is CASTGLKFYEQYF. The CDR3 nucleotides are TGTGCCAGCACAGGATTAAAGTTCTACGAGCAGTACTTC.

This clone was picked up one time. V gene TRBV6-2 or TRBV6-3 combines with J gene TRBJ1-1; possibly TRBD1 for D (6 bases). V was pared by 2 bases and J by 2 bases, with 15 bases between. CDR3 length equals 16 residues. Germline V gene lookup returns CDR1 MNHEY and CDR2 SVGEGT. The CDR3 sequence: CASSYGWDIINTEAFF. Written as DNA, the CDR3 is TGTGCCAGCAGTTACGGGTGGGACATCATAAACACTGAAGCTTTCTTT.

This clone was observed a few times. The chain recombines TRBV6-1 with TRBJ1-6, with D perhaps TRBD1 (6 bases). Deletions cut 4 bases from V and 6 bases from J, with 16 bases between. The CDR3 runs 16 residues. Germline CDR1 reads MNHNS; CDR2 reads SASEGT. The CDR3 coding sequence is TGTGCCAGCAGTGCTGGGCCCAGGGGAGTTAATTCACCCCTCCACTTT. It encodes CASSAGPRGVNSPLHF.

The chain couples TRBV19 to TRBJ2-5, with 8 bases fitting TRBD1. Germline CDR1 reads LNHDA; CDR2 reads SQIVND (reference sequence). This CDR3 is 14 amino acids long. The trim removed 6 bases at V and 5 bases at J, leaving 8 bases unmatched. The CDR3 sequence: CASSTSRQGETQYF. The CDR3, as DNA: TGTGCCAGTAGCACATCCAGACAGGGGGAGACCCAGTACTTC.

V is TRBV5-1 and J is TRBJ2-4, with D uncertain. The germline V and J ends were trimmed by 3 bases and 8 bases, with 6 bases remaining between them. This CDR3 is built from 11 residues. In germline, CDR1 is SGHRS, CDR2 YFSETQ. CDR3 sequence: CASSYGDIQYF. For the CDR3, the DNA is TGCGCCAGCAGCTACGGTGACATTCAGTACTTC.

V usage is TRBV7-8 and J usage is TRBJ1-2, with 7 bases aligning to TRBD1. Germline V CDR1 and CDR2: SGHVS, FQNEAQ. Unmatched junction bases numbered 5, after V lost 5 bases and J lost 8 bases. This CDR3 has 12 residues. The CDR3: CASSTTGEGYTF. DNA of the CDR3: TGTGCCAGCAGCACTACAGGGGAGGGCTACACCTTC. Full variable domain (missing parts from reference TRBV7-8 and TRBJ1-2): GAGVSQSPRYKVAKRGQDVALRCDPISGHVSLFWYQQALGQGPEFLTYFQNEAQLDKSGLPSDRFFAERPEGSVSTLKIQRTQQEDSAVYLCASSTTGEGYTFGSGTRLTVV.

The chain links TRBV7-9 to TRBJ1-1; tentative D call: TRBD1 (5 bases). Germline V gives CDR1 SEHNR, CDR2 FQNEAQ (reference sequence). This CDR3 is built from 15 residues. V shed 1 base and J shed 0 bases, with 9 bases lying between them. Written as DNA, the CDR3 is TGTGCCAGCAGCTTAGTTTCAGGGATGAACACTGAAGCTTTCTTT. Translated, it gives CASSLVSGMNTEAFF.

The rearrangement joins TRBV5-4 to TRBJ1-2, with 7 bases identical to TRBD1. The CDR3 covers 14 residues. The trim removed 2 bases at V and 6 bases at J, leaving 7 bases unmatched. The germline CDR1 and CDR2 sequences are SGHNT and YYREEE (reference sequence). The DNA of the CDR3 is TGTGCCAGCAGCTTCAACAGGGGCATTGATGGCTACACCTTC. Its protein is CASSFNRGIDGYTF.

Points on this clone: Different DNA sequences within this sample yield the same CDR3. J is TRBJ2-1 and V is TRBV5-4; TRBD2 matches 11 bases. Trimming cost V 4 bases and J 4 bases; bases outside gene matches: 4. From germline, CDR1 is SGHNT and CDR2 YYREEE (reference sequence). The CDR3 totals 15 residues. CDR3 in DNA: TGTGCCAGCAGCACCCGGACTAGCGGGTACAATGAGCAGTTCTTC. This translates into CASSTRTSGYNEQFF.

This clone was observed once. The rearrangement joins TRBV28 to TRBJ1-2; 7 nucleotides agree with TRBD1. J gave up 6 bases and V 3 bases, and 10 bases lay outside the gene matches. Germline CDR1 MDHEN, CDR2 SYDVKM. The CDR3 consists of 15 residues. Here the CDR3 reads CASSFLQGGINGYTF. The CDR3 DNA is TGTGCCAGCAGTTTCTTGCAGGGGGGAATAAATGGCTACACCTTC.

The chain couples TRBV29-1 to TRBJ1-3, with 9 bases matching TRBD1. Trimming cost V 6 bases and J 2 bases; bases outside gene matches: 8. Germline V gene sequence: CDR1 SQVTM, CDR2 ANQGSEA. CDR3 size: 15 residues. CDR3 residues: CSVKKGTGPGNTIYF. DNA for the CDR3: TGCAGCGTAAAAAAAGGGACAGGGCCTGGAAACACCATATATTTT.

The J gene is TRBJ1-6, the V gene TRBV2; weak D call: TRBD1 (5 bases). Germline V gene lookup returns CDR1 SNHLY and CDR2 FYNNEI. V was clipped by 4 bases and J by 5 bases, with 9 bases between them. This CDR3 has 14 amino acids. This CDR3 is CASSAQGDNSPLHF. In nucleotides, the CDR3 is TGTGCCAGCAGTGCCCAGGGCGATAATTCACCCCTCCACTTT.